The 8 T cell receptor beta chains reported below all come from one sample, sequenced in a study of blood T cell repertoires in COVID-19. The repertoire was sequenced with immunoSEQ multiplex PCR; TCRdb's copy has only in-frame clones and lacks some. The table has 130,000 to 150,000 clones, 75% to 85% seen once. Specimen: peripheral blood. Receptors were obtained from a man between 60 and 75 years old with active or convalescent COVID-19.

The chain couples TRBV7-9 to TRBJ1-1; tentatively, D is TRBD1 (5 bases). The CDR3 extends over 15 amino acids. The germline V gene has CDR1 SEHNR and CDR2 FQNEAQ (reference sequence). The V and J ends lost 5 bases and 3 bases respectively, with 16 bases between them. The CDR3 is CASSPWGGKDTEAFF. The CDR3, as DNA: TGTGCCAGCAGCCCGTGGGGCGGAAAGGACACTGAAGCTTTCTTT.

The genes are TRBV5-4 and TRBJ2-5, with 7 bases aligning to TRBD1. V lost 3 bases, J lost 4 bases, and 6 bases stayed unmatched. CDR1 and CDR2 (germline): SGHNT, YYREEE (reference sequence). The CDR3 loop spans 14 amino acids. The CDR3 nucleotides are TGTGCCAGCAGCTCTACAGGGGTACGAGAGACCCAGTACTTC. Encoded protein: CASSSTGVRETQYF.

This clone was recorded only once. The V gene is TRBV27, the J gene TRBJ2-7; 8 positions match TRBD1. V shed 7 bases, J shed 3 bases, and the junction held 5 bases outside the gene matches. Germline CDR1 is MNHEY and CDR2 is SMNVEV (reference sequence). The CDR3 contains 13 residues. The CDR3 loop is CASTPDRGYEQYF. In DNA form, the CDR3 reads TGTGCCAGCACCCCCGACAGGGGCTACGAGCAGTACTTC.

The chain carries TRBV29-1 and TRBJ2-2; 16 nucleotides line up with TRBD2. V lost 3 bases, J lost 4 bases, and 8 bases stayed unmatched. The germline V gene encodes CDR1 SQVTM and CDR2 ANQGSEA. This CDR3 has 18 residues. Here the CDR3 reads CSVDPGLAGGPGTGELFF. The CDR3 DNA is TGCAGCGTTGACCCGGGACTAGCGGGAGGGCCGGGCACCGGGGAGCTGTTTTTT.

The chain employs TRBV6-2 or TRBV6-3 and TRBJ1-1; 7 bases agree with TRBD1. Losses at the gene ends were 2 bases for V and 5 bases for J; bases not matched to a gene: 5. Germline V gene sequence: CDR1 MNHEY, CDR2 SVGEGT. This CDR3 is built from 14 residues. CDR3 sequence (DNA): TGTGCCAGCAGTTACAGGGGGCTATGGACTGAAGCTTTCTTT. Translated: CASSYRGLWTEAFF.

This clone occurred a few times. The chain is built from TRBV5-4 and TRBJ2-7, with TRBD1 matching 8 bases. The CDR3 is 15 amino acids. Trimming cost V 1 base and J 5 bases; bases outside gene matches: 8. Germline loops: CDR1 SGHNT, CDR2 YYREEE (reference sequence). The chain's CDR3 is CASSLPGQGVDEQYF. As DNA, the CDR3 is TGTGCCAGCAGCTTGCCCGGACAGGGAGTCGACGAGCAGTACTTC.

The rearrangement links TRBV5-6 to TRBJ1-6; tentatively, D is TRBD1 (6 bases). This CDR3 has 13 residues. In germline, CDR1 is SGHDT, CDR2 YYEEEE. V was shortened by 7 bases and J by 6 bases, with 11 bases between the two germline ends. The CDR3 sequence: CASAPGVNSPLHF. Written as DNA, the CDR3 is TGTGCCAGCGCTCCAGGGGTTAATTCACCCCTCCACTTT. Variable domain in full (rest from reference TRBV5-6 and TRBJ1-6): DAGVTQSPTHLIKTRGQQVTLRCSPKSGHDTVSWYQQALGQGPQFIFQYYEEEERQRGNFPDRFSGHQFPNYSSELNVNALLLGDSALYLCASAPGVNSPLHFGNGTRLTVT.

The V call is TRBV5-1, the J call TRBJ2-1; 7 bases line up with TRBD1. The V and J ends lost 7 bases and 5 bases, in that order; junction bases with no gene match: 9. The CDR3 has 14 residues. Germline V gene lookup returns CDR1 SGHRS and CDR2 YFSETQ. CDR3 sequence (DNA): TGCGCCAGCCGGGGACAGCCTTCGAACAATGAGCAGTTCTTC. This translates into CASRGQPSNNEQFF.